One and the same sample provided the 2 T cell receptor beta chains below, sequenced in a study of T cell responses to AZD1222 COVID-19 vaccine (dated by TCRdb to about 2021). Preparation of the library involved the immunoSEQ multiplex PCR assay. TCRdb mirrors the immuneACCESS table, restricted to in-frame sequences. Some clones are absent from its copies; in checked studies, under half trace to an unresolved V gene, and the reason for the others is unknown. Recorded for this sample are about 200,000 clones; approximately 95% of them occurred a single time. The top ten clones comprise 1% of the sample. This specimen's time point label, per the study, means: about 28 days (+/-7) after the second vaccine dose. The input for sequencing was peripheral blood, taken 28 days after the second AZD1222 dose. These receptors all come from an adult who received the AZD1222 COVID-19 vaccine.

In its sample, this clone was seen a few times. CDR3 in amino acids: CSVLQGMTEAFF. The CDR3 DNA follows: TGCAGCGTTCTCCAGGGGATGACTGAAGCTTTCTTT. V is TRBV29-1 and J is TRBJ1-1; perhaps TRBD1 as D (6 bases). Trimming pared 5 bases from V and 5 bases from J, leaving 12 bases between. CDR1 is SQVTM, CDR2 ANQGSEA, per germline. This CDR3 has 12 residues.

This chain links TRBV7-9 with TRBJ1-2, with D hard to call. Trimming left V 5 bases short and J 4 bases short, with 17 bases between. The CDR3 contains 15 residues. Germline loops: CDR1 SEHNR, CDR2 FQNEAQ (reference sequence). The CDR3 DNA is TGTGCCAGCAGCAGCTTAGAGGGCACCGTCTATGGCTACACCTTC. It translates to CASSSLEGTVYGYTF. Full variable domain (outside the CDR3, taken from reference TRBV7-9 and TRBJ1-2): DTGVSQNPRHKITKRGQNVTFRCDPISEHNRLYWYRQTLGQGPEFLTYFQNEAQLEKSRLLSDRFSAERPKGSFSTLEIQRTEQGDSAMYLCASSSLEGTVYGYTFGSGTRLTVV.